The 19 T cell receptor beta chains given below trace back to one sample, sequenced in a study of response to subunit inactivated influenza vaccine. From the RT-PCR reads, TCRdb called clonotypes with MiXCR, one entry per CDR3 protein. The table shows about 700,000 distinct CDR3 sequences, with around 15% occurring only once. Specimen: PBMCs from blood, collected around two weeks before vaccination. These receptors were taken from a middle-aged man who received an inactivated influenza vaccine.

In nucleotides, the CDR3 is TGTGCCAGCAGGACCTACAGAGCTGAAGCTTTCTTT. It translates to CASRTYRAEAFF. The chain has TRBV6-2 or TRBV6-3 and TRBJ1-1; D gene unclear. The V gene lost 6 bases and the J gene lost 6 bases, with 11 bases spanning the gap. The CDR3 totals 12 residues. CDR1 is MNHEY and CDR2 is SVGEGT in the germline V gene.

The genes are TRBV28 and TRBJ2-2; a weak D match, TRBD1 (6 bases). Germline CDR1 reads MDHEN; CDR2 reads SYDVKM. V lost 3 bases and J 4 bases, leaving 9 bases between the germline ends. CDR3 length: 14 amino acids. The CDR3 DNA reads TGTGCCAGCAGTTTGGAAGGGGGCACCGGGGAGCTGTTTTTT. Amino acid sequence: CASSLEGGTGELFF.

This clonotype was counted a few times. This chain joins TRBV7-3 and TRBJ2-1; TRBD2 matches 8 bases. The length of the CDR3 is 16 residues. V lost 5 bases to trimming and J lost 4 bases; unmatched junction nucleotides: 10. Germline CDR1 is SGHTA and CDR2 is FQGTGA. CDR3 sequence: CASSRATSAIYNEQFF. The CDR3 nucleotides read TGTGCCAGCAGCCGCGCGACTAGCGCTATATACAATGAGCAGTTCTTC.

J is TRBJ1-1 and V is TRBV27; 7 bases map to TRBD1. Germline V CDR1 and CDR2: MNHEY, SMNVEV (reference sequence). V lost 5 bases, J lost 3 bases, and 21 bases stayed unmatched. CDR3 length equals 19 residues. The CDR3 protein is CASSGLSYSRQGVDTEAFF. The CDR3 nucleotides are TGTGCCAGCAGTGGGCTAAGTTATAGTCGACAGGGCGTGGACACTGAAGCTTTCTTT.

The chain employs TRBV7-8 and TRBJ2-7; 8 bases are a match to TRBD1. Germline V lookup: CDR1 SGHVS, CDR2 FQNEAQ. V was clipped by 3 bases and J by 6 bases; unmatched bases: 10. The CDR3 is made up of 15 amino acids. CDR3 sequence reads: CASSFGRQGSVEQYF. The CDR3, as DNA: TGTGCCAGCAGCTTTGGGCGACAGGGGTCCGTCGAGCAGTACTTC.

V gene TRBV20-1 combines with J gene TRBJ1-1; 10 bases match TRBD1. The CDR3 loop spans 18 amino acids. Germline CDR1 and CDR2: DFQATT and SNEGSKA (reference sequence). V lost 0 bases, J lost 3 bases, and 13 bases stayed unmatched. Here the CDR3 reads CSARDLGWGQGRHTEAFF. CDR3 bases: TGCAGTGCTAGAGATCTTGGCTGGGGACAGGGGCGGCACACTGAAGCTTTCTTT.

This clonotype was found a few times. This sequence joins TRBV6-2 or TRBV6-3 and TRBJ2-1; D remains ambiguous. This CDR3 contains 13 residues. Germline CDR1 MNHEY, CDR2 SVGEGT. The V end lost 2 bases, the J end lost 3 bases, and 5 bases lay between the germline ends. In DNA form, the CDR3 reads TGTGCCAGCAGTTACGAAATCTACAATGAGCAGTTCTTC. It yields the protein CASSYEIYNEQFF.

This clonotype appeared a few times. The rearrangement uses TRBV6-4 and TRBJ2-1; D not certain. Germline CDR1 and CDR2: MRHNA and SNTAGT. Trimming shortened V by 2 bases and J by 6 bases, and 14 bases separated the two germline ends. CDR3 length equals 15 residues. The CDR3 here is CASSDPDWGCNEQFF. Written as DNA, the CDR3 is TGTGCCAGCAGTGACCCAGACTGGGGTTGCAATGAGCAGTTCTTC.

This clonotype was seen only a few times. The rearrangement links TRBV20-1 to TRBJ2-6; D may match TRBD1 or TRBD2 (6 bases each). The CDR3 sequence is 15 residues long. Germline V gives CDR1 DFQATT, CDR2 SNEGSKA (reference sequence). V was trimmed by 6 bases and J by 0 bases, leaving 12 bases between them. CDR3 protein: CSAPEGGSGANVLTF. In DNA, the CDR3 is TGCAGTGCCCCCGAGGGGGGCTCTGGGGCCAACGTCCTGACTTTC.

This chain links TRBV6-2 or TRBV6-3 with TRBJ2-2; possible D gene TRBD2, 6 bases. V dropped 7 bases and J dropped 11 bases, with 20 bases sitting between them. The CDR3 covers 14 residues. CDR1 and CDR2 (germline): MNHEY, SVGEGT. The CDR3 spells CASTAFFRDSELFF. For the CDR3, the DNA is TGTGCCAGCACTGCCTTCTTCAGGGACTCCGAGCTGTTTTTT.

CDR3 residues: CASAVAGSYNEQFF. In DNA form, the CDR3 reads TGTGCCAGCGCGGTAGCGGGCTCCTACAATGAGCAGTTCTTC. The chain combines TRBV11-3 with TRBJ2-1, with TRBD2 matching over 7 bases. Germline CDR1 is SGHNT and CDR2 is YENEEA. The CDR3 sequence is 14 residues long. V lost 8 bases to trimming and J lost 0 bases; unmatched junction nucleotides: 4.

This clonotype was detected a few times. CDR3 protein: CASSYGPGSGEQYF. CDR3 nucleotides: TGCGCCAGCAGCTATGGACCTGGATCGGGCGAGCAGTACTTC. The chain links TRBV5-1 to TRBJ2-7; D gene uncertain. Between the trimmed V and J ends, which lost 3 bases and 6 bases, there was a span of 16 bases. Germline V gives CDR1 SGHRS, CDR2 YFSETQ. The CDR3 has 14 amino acids.

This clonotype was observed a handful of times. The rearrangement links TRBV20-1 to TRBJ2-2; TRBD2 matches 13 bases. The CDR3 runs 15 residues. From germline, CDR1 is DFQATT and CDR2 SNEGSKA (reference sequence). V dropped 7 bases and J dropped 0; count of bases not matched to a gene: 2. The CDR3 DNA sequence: TGCAGTGGGACTAGCGGGAGTGCGAACACCGGGGAGCTGTTTTTT. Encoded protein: CSGTSGSANTGELFF.

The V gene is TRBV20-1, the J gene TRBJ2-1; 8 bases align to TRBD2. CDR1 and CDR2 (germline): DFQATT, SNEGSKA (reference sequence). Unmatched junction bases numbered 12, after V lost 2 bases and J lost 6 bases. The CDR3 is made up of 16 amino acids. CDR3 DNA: TGCAGTGCTAGATGGTTCAGGACTAGCCCCCCCAATGAGCAGTTCTTC. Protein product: CSARWFRTSPPNEQFF.

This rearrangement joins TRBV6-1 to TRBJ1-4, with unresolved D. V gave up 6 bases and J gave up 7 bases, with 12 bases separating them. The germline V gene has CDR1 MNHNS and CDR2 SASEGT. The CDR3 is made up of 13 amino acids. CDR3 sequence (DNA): TGTGCCAGCAGGGGCAGGCTTGGTGAAAAACTGTTTTTT. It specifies CASRGRLGEKLFF.

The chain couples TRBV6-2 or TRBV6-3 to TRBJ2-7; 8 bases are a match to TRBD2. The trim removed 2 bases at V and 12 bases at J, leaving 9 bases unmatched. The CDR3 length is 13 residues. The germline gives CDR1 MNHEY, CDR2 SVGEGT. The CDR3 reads CASSYPIAGPRYF. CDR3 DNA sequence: TGTGCCAGCAGTTACCCGATAGCGGGGCCCAGGTACTTC.

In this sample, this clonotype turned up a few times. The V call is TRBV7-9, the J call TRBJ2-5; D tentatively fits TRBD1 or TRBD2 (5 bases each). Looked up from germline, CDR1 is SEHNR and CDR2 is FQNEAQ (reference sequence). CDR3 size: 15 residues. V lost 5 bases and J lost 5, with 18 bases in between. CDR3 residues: CASSPGRRGSETQYF. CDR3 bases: TGTGCCAGCAGCCCGGGACGCCGCGGGTCCGAGACCCAGTACTTC.

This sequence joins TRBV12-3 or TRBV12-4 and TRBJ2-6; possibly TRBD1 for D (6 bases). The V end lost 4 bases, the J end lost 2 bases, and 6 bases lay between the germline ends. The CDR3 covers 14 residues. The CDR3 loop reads CASSWGPGANVLTF. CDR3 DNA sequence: TGTGCCAGCAGTTGGGGGCCTGGGGCCAACGTCCTGACTTTC.

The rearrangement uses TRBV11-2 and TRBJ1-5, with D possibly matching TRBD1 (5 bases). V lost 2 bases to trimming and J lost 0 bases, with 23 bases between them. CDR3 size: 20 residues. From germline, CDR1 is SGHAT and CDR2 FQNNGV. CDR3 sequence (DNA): TGTGCCAGCAGCTTATTCGGGTCTGAAGGAACGGGGGGTAGCAATCAGCCCCAGCATTTT. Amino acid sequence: CASSLFGSEGTGGSNQPQHF.